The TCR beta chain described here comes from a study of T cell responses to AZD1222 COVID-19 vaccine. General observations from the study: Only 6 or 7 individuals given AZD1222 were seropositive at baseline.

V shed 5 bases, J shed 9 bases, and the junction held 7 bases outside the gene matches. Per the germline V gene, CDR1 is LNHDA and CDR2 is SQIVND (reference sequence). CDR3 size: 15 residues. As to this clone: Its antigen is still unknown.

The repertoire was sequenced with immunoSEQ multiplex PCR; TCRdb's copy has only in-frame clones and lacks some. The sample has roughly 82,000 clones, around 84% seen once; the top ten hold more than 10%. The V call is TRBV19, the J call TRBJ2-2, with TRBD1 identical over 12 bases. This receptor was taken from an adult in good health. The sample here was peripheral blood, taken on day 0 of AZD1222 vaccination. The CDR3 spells CASSLSGTGGRELFF. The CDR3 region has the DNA TGTGCCAGTAGTTTATCTGGGACAGGGGGCCGGGAGCTGTTTTTT.